This TCR beta chain was retrieved from a study of shared clonotypes between healthy human individuals. Study-wide context: The cohort comprised a couple of women and a few men. Their ages spanned 18 to 49 years. General study findings and limits: Sampling covered nothing but blood. Tissue TCR repertoires likely differ from those found in blood. Naive subsets generally exceeded memory subsets in estimated richness.

The split of CD4+ cells yielded CD45RA+ naive and CD45RA-negative memory subsets. This clone appeared a single time. What it recognizes is unknown. TCRdb keeps only in-frame clones here, not all; method: immunoSEQ multiplex PCR. Of about 960,000 clones listed, 70% to 85% were seen once; the top ten hold about 1.5%. Material: memory CD4+ T cells sorted from blood. The subset denotes: CD45RA-negative fraction. The source is a man between 18 and 29 years old in good health.

The CDR3 here is CASRAGGGAGEQYF. CDR3 in DNA: TGTGCCAGCCGGGCTGGCGGGGGGGCCGGAGAGCAGTACTTC. This chain connects TRBV18 to TRBJ2-7; 9 positions agree with TRBD2. The CDR3 sequence is 14 residues long. CDR1 and CDR2 from the germline V gene are KGHSH and LQKENI. V was pared by 8 bases and J by 7 bases, with 12 bases of the junction left unmatched.